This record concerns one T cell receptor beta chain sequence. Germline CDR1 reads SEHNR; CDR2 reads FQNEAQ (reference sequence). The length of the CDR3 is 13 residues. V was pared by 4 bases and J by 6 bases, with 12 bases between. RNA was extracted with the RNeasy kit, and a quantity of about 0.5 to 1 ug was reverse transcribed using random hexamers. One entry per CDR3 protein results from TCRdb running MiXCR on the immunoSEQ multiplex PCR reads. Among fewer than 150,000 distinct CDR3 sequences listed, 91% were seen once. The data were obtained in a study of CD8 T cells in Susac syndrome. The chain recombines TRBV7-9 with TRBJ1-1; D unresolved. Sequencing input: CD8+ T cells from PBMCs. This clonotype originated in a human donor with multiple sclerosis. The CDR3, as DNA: TGTGCCAGCAGCTGGAAAGGCGGCCCTGAAGCTTTCTTT. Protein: CASSWKGGPEAFF.